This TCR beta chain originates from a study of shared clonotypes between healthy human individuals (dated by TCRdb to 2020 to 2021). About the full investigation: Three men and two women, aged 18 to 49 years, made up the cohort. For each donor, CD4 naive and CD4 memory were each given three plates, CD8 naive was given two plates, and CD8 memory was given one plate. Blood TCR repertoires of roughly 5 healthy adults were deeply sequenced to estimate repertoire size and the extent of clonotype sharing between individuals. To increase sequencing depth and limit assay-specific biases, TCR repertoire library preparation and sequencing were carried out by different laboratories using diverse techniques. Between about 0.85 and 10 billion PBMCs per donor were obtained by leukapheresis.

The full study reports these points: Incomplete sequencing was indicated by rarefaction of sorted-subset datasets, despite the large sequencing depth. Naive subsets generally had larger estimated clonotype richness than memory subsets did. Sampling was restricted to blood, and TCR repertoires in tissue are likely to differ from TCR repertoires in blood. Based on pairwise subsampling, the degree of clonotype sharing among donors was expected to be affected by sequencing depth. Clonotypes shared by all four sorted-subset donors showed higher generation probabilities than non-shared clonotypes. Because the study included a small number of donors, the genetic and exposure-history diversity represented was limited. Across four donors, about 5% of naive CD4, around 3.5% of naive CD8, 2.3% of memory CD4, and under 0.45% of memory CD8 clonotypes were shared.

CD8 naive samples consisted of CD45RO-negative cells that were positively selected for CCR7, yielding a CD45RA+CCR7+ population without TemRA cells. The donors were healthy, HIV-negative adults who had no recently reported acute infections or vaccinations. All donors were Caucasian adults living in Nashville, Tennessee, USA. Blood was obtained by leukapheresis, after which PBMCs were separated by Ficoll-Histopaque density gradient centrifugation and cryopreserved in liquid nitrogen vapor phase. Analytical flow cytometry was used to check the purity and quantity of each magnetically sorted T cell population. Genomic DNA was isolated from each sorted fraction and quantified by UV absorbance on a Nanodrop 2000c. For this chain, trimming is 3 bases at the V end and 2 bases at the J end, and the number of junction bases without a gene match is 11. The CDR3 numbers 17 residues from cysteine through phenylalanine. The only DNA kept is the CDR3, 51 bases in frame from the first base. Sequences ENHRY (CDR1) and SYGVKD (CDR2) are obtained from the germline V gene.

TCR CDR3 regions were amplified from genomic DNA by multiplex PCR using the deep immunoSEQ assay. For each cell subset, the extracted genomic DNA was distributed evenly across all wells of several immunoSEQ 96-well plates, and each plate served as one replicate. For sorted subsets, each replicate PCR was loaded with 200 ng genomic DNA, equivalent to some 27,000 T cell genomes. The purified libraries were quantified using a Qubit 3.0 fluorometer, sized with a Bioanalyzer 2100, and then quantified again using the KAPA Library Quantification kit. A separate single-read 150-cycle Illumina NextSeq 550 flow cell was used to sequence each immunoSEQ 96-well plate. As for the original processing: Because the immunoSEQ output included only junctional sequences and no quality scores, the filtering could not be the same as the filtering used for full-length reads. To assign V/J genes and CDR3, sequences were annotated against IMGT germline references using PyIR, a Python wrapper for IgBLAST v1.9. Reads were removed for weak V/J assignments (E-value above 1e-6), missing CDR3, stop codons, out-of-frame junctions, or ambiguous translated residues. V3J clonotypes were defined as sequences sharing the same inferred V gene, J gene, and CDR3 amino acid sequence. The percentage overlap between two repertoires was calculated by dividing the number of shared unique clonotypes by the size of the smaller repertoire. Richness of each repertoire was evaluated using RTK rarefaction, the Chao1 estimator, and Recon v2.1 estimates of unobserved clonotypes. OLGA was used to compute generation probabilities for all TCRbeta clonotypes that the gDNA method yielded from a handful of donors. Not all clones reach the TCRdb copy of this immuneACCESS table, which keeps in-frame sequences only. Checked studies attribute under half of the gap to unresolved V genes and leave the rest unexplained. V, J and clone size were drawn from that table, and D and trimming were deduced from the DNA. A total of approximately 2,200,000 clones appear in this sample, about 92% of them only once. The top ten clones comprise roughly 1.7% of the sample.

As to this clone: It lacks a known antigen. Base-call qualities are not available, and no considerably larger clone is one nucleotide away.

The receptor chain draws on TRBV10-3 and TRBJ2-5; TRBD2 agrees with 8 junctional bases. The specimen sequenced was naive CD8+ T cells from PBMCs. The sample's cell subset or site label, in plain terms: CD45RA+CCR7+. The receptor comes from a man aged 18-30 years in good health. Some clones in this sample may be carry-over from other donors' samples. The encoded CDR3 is CAISDSPREGGQETQYF. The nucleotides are TGTGCCATCAGTGATAGCCCCCGGGAGGGAGGGCAAGAGACCCAGTACTTC.